This section outlines one T cell receptor beta chain sequence together with its context. The antigen is undetermined. Using immunoSEQ multiplex PCR, the repertoire was profiled, and TCRdb retains in-frame clones only, with some absent. The sample includes 150,000 to 200,000 clones, 85% to 90% seen only once; the top ten take about 5.8%. CDR1 MNHEY and CDR2 SMNVEV come from the germline V gene (reference sequence). The CDR3 consists of 16 residues. V shed 3 bases and J 3 bases; nucleotides not matched to a gene: 5. The data stem from a study of cytomegalovirus exposure and HLA in healthy donors. Study as a whole: It was reported in a later analysis that the same platform had been used for the approximately 120 validation repertoires as for the roughly 670 first-cohort repertoires.

Study results and limitations: Reports credit the classifier with highly specific, highly sensitive diagnosis of cytomegalovirus status. In vitro, a few CMV-associated chains proved specific for CMV antigens.

Material for sequencing was PBMCs. The V gene is TRBV27, the J gene TRBJ2-2; 9 bases line up with TRBD2. The sequence came from a woman younger than 45 in good health and CMV-seronegative. The DNA of the CDR3 is TGTGCCAGCAGTTTTTCTAGCGGGGATTACACCGGGGAGCTGTTTTTT. This gives the protein CASSFSSGDYTGELFF.